This T cell receptor beta chain was sequenced for a study of shared clonotypes between healthy human individuals (dated by TCRdb to the early 2020s). About the study as a whole: The cohort comprised a couple of women and a few men aged 18 to 49 years. For each donor, CD4 naive and CD4 memory were each run on three plates, CD8 naive on two plates, and CD8 memory on one plate. The study deeply sequenced blood TCR repertoires of five healthy adults to estimate repertoire size and the extent of clonotype sharing between individuals. Different laboratories and diverse techniques were used to prepare libraries and sequence TCR repertoires, to increase sequencing depth and limit assay-specific biases. Each donor's leukapheresis produced roughly between roughly 0.94 and 9.5 billion PBMCs. The investigation overall reported the following: Compared with non-shared clonotypes, the clonotypes found in all four sorted-subset donors had higher generation probabilities. When four donors were compared, the shared fraction of clonotypes was about 5% for naive CD4, roughly 3.3% for naive CD8, about 2.4% for memory CD4, and 0.35% to 0.4% for memory CD8. Incomplete sequencing was indicated by rarefaction of sorted-subset datasets, despite the large sequencing depth. Based on pairwise subsampling, the degree of clonotype sharing among donors was expected to be affected by sequencing depth. Because the study included only a small number of donors, the genetic and exposure-history diversity represented was limited. Larger estimated clonotype richness was generally found for naive subsets than for memory subsets. Only blood was sampled, and tissue TCR repertoires likely differ from those in blood.

CD8 naive samples were CD45RO-negative cells positively selected for CCR7, giving a CD45RA+CCR7+ population that excluded TemRA cells. The donors were healthy, HIV-negative adults who had no recently reported acute infections or vaccinations. Only Caucasian adults living in Nashville, Tennessee, USA were represented among the donors. Blood was collected by leukapheresis, and PBMCs were isolated by Ficoll-Histopaque density gradient centrifugation and then cryopreserved in liquid nitrogen vapor phase. Purity and quantity of every magnetically sorted T cell population were checked by analytical flow cytometry. Genomic DNA was isolated from each sorted fraction and quantified by UV absorbance on a Nanodrop 2000c. V is cut by 0 bases and J by 6 bases, and the space between the germline ends is 13 bases. From the germline V gene, CDR1 is SGHRS and CDR2 is YFSETQ. The CDR3 goes from the cysteine to the phenylalanine over 15 residues. CDR3 DNA is the only sequence kept; it has 45 bases, read in frame from the first base.

TCR CDR3 regions were amplified from genomic DNA by multiplex PCR using the deep immunoSEQ assay. Extracted genomic DNA from each cell subset was distributed evenly across all wells of several immunoSEQ 96-well plates, and each plate was treated as a replicate. Each replicate PCR for sorted subsets received roughly 200 ng genomic DNA, equal to about 30,000 T cell genomes. Purified libraries were quantified with a Qubit 3.0 fluorometer, sized on a Bioanalyzer 2100, and re-quantified with the KAPA Library Quantification kit. A separate single-read 150-cycle Illumina NextSeq 550 flow cell was used to sequence each immunoSEQ 96-well plate. Per the source publication's procedure: The immunoSEQ output contained only junctional sequences without quality scores, so filtering could not match that applied to full-length reads. To assign V/J genes and CDR3, sequences were annotated against IMGT germline references using PyIR, a Python wrapper for IgBLAST v1.9. Reads were removed for weak V/J assignments (E-value above 1e-6), missing CDR3, stop codons, out-of-frame junctions, or ambiguous translated residues. V3J clonotypes were defined as sequences sharing the same inferred V gene, J gene, and CDR3 amino acid sequence. Percentage overlap between repertoires was computed as shared unique clonotypes divided by the size of the smaller repertoire. Repertoire richness was assessed with RTK rarefaction, the Chao1 estimator, and Recon v2.1 estimates of unobserved clonotypes. Generation probabilities for all TCRbeta clonotypes obtained by the gDNA method from a handful of donors were computed using OLGA. TCRdb provides this immuneACCESS table in a form limited to in-frame rearrangements. Some clones are lacking; in checked studies, under half of them reflect an unresolved V gene, and why the rest are absent is not known. The V and J calls and clone size are taken from that table; D and trimming were inferred from the DNA. In all, the sample holds hundreds of thousands of clones, and 85% to 95% of those were seen once. Clones ranked in the top ten supply approximately 0.11% of the sample.

For this clone: Its target antigen remains unknown. Base qualities are not recorded, but no much larger clone differs from it by a single base.

This sequence was found in a woman aged 30 to 39 in good health. The rearrangement joined TRBV5-1 to TRBJ2-1, with TRBD2 tentatively as D gene (5 bases match). The specimen was naive CD8+ T cells sorted from blood. The cell subset or site label, as the study defines it: CD45RA+CCR7+. The DNA reads TGCGCCAGCAGCTTGGAACCTAGCCCCCTCAATGAGCAGTTCTTC. Translated, it reads CASSLEPSPLNEQFF.